What follows describes a single T cell receptor beta chain. Its specificity is not known. UMI-labeled 5' RACE was the method by which TCR beta libraries were made. As handled by the study authors: Functional CDR3 beta clonotypes, numbering between about 2,900 and 20,000, were present in each TCR beta library. Reanalyzing the 5' RACE reads, TCRdb keeps one entry per CDR3 protein, without DNA. TCRdb, not the original authors, processed these V and J calls. This sample contains some 11,000 distinct CDR3 sequences. This specimen comes from a study of human CD8 memory T cell subsets. Per germline, CDR1 LGHDT and CDR2 YNNKEL (reference sequence). This CDR3 region has 17 residues. The source of the PBMC was buffy coats of healthy donors. Study-wide results and caveats: T cell repertoires from the stem-like memory and precursor exhausted subsets showed minimal mutual overlap.

The V and J genes are TRBV3-1 and TRBJ1-1. The sample was CD8+ T cells from PBMCs. This TCR derives from a human donor in good health. The CDR3 sequence is CASSQDNSPRSNTEAFF. The entire variable domain, with the rest obtained from reference TRBV3-1 and TRBJ1-1, is as follows: DTAVSQTPKYLVTQMGNDKSIKCEQNLGHDTMYWYKQDSKKFLKIMFSYNNKELIINETVPNRFSPKSPDKAHLNLHINSLELGDSAVYFCASSQDNSPRSNTEAFFGQGTRLTVV.